The sequence of this T cell receptor (beta chain) was determined in a study of shared clonotypes between healthy human individuals. Assay: immunoSEQ multiplex PCR; the TCRdb copy retains only in-frame clones and omits some. The table includes around 1.9 million clones, more than 85% detected once. Positive CCR7 selection of CD45RO-negative cells yielded the naive CD8 cells, and terminally differentiated effector memory CD45RA+ cells were excluded. V lost 6 bases to trimming and J lost 0 bases; unmatched junction nucleotides: 7. Per germline, CDR1 MGHRA and CDR2 YSYEKL. The CDR3 covers 17 residues. The sequence came from a man aged 18 to 29 in good health. Some clones in this sample may be carry-over from other donors' samples. The sample taken for sequencing was naive CD8+ T cells from PBMCs. This sequence joins TRBV4-1 and TRBJ2-1; 11 nucleotides line up with TRBD2. This chain's CDR3 is CASRGLAGGTSYNEQFF. The DNA of the CDR3 is TGCGCCAGCAGAGGGCTAGCGGGAGGAACCTCCTACAATGAGCAGTTCTTC.